This T cell receptor (beta chain) was profiled in a study of blood T cell repertoires in COVID-19. Overall study: T cells, B-cell-depleted T cells, or PBMCs provided the cDNA or gDNA that served as material.

Cohort allocation depended upon clinical history that participants reported. Exposed enrollees had met someone with a PCR-confirmed or clinician-diagnosed COVID-19 case at some point within the 2 weeks before study entry. The authors' processing: Using reference gene primer amplification, nucleated cell counts were estimated. Using immunoSEQ multiplex PCR, the repertoire was profiled, and TCRdb retains in-frame clones only, with some absent. V and J calls and clone size are those listed in that table; D and trimming were worked out from the DNA. The repertoire holds 250,000 to 300,000 clones, with approximately 89% as singletons. This sequence originates from a woman aged 45-65 years who had been exposed to COVID-19. Specimen: PBMCs or T cells enriched from blood (not recorded which).

The CDR3 DNA reads as TGTGCCAGCAGCCCCGGGTTCTTTATTAGCACAGATACGCAGTATTTT. It is translated as CASSPGFFISTDTQYF. V usage is TRBV7-2 and J usage is TRBJ2-3, with D hard to call. V was trimmed by 5 bases and J by 0 bases, leaving 15 bases between them. The CDR3 spans 16 residues. The germline V gene encodes CDR1 SGHTA and CDR2 FQGNSA.